This T cell receptor beta chain derives from a study of blood T cell repertoires in COVID-19. On the study more broadly: Samples representing acute and convalescent COVID-19 were sourced from the United States, Italy and Spain.

Profiled with immunoSEQ multiplex PCR; TCRdb holds only in-frame clones, not every one. The sample carries 250,000 to 350,000 clones, around four fifths recorded once. The CDR3 runs to 16 residues. Germline CDR1 and CDR2: SGHTA and FQGTGA. Trimming cost V 3 bases and J 1 base; bases outside gene matches: 5. This clone was observed a few times. This TCR derives from a woman in her forties or fifties with active or convalescent COVID-19. This chain links TRBV7-3 with TRBJ2-3; 9 bases are shared with TRBD2. The sequenced material came from peripheral blood. The CDR3 region has the DNA TGTGCCAGCAGCTTCGGGGTAGCGGGAGGCACAGATACGCAGTATTTT. Translated, it gives CASSFGVAGGTDTQYF.